This TCR beta chain was retrieved from a study of CXCR3-negative and CXCR3-positive naive CD8 T cells. Overall study findings and caveats: Against CXCR3-negative naive cells, CXCR3-positive naive cells showed more hydrophobic TRB CDR3s.

Triplicate sorts, 300,000 to 350,000 cells apiece, were made for each CD8+ T cell subset. Phenotypically, naive CD8+ T cells corresponded to CD45RO-CCR7+CD27+CD95-. In regard to this clonotype: Its antigen is still unknown.

The TRB cDNA libraries were prepared by 5' RACE with UMI labels. Reprocessing the 5' RACE reads, TCRdb reports a single entry for every CDR3 protein and omits DNA. Recorded for this sample: 130,000 to 150,000 distinct CDR3 sequences. The CDR3 has 15 residues. The V call is TRBV12-3 or TRBV12-4, the J call TRBJ2-1. The receptor was derived from a human donor in good health. Some clones in this sample may be carry-over from other donors' samples. The sequencing input was naive CXCR3+ CD8+ T cells from blood. Subset of the sample: CD45RO-CCR7+CD27+CD95- naive CD8+ T cells expressing CXCR3 (TNR3+). The CDR3 loop reads CASSLAGRSYNEQFF.